These 30 T cell receptor beta chains were sequenced from one sample in a study of T cells in Graves' hyperthyroidism and ophthalmopathy. RNA transcripts were the template for amplifying TCR beta CDR3 regions. RT-PCR in the first round (using the HTBI primer set) targeted the TCR CDR3. MiXCR was run by TCRdb on the multiplex PCR reads, yielding one entry per CDR3 protein. The data show hundreds of thousands of distinct CDR3 sequences, around 15% seen once. Sequenced sample: blood. Receptors originate from a woman younger than 30 with Graves' hyperthyroidism.

There are many counts of this clonotype. The chain recombines TRBV28 with TRBJ2-7; D is unclear. From germline, CDR1 is MDHEN and CDR2 SYDVKM. The V gene lost 6 bases and the J gene lost 6 bases, with 15 bases spanning the gap. The CDR3 loop spans 13 amino acids. This CDR3 reads CASRNIPETEQYF. The CDR3 bases are TGTGCCAGCAGAAATATCCCGGAGACCGAGCAGTACTTC.

This clonotype appeared many times. The chain combines TRBV28 with TRBJ1-1; D is undetermined. The CDR3 has 12 amino acids. Germline V gives CDR1 MDHEN, CDR2 SYDVKM. V dropped 5 bases and J dropped 12 bases, with 16 bases sitting between them. This chain's CDR3 is CASSAGSPATFF. CDR3 sequence (DNA): TGTGCCAGCAGTGCCGGGAGCCCGGCGACTTTCTTT.

This clonotype came up a few times. The chain joins TRBV7-9 to TRBJ1-3; no clear D gene. The V end was cut by 4 bases, the J end by 2 bases, with 18 bases between. The CDR3 totals 17 residues. The germline V gene has CDR1 SEHNR and CDR2 FQNEAQ (reference sequence). The CDR3 nucleotides read TGTGCCAGCAGCTCGCCGGATGGGGTTTCGACTGGAAACACCATATATTTT. This encodes CASSSPDGVSTGNTIYF.

Only a few counts were recorded for this clonotype. The V gene is TRBV29-1, the J gene TRBJ1-2; D unclear. CDR1 and CDR2 (germline): SQVTM, ANQGSEA. Trimming shortened V by 2 bases and J by 6 bases, and 7 bases separated the two germline ends. This CDR3 is 11 amino acids long. The CDR3 loop is CSVERWDGYTF. The CDR3 nucleotides read TGCAGCGTTGAAAGGTGGGATGGCTACACCTTC. The entire variable domain, with the rest obtained from reference TRBV29-1 and TRBJ1-2, is as follows: SAVISQKPSRDICQRGTSLTIQCQVDSQVTMMFWYRQQPGQSLTLIATANQGSEATYESGFVIDKFPISRPNLTFSTLTVSNMSPEDSSIYLCSVERWDGYTFGSGTRLTVV.

The sample holds one count of this clonotype. The chain recombines TRBV12-3 or TRBV12-4 with TRBJ2-1; weak D call: TRBD2 (5 bases). V lost 5 bases and J 9 bases, leaving 11 bases between the germline ends. This CDR3 has 12 amino acids. CDR3 amino acids: CASSPAAGEQFF. DNA of the CDR3: TGTGCCAGCAGTCCCGCCGCGGGTGAGCAGTTCTTC.

Turning to this clonotype: At one end the junction does not follow the germline gene, possibly because of a read error. V gene TRBV28 combines with J gene TRBJ2-1; possible D gene TRBD2, 6 bases. Germline lookup yields CDR1 MDHEN and CDR2 SYDVKM. This CDR3 has 15 amino acids. CDR3 sequence (DNA): TGTGCCAGCAGCCAGGAGGGAGACTCCAACAATGAGCAGTTCTTC. Amino acid sequence: CASSQEGDSNNEQFF. The variable domain in full, completed from reference TRBV28 and TRBJ2-1, reads DVKVTQSSRYLVKRTGEKVFLECVQDMDHENMFWYRQDPGLGLRLIYFSYDVKMKEKGDIPEGYSVSREKKERFSLILESASTNQTSMYLCASSQEGDSNNEQFFGPGTRLTVL.

Ten or more counts support this clonotype. J is TRBJ1-4 and V is TRBV20-1; 10 nucleotides align to TRBD1. The CDR3 totals 19 residues. J was trimmed by 5 bases and V by 5 bases; bases with no gene match: 20. Germline CDR1 reads DFQATT; CDR2 reads SNEGSKA (reference sequence). This CDR3 reads CSAWDRGLYSGTMNEKLFF. CDR3 DNA: TGCAGTGCTTGGGACAGGGGACTTTACAGTGGGACAATGAATGAAAAACTGTTTTTT.

This clonotype has more than one count but fewer than ten. This CDR3 reads CASSERLTYEQYF. DNA for the CDR3: TGCGCCAGCAGTGAGCGGCTTACCTACGAGCAGTACTTC. The chain employs TRBV10-1 and TRBJ2-7; D is undetermined. Germline lookup yields CDR1 WNHNN and CDR2 SYGVQD (reference sequence). The V gene lost 2 bases and the J gene lost 2 bases, with 7 bases spanning the gap. This CDR3 region has 13 residues.

This clonotype was seen only a few times. The chain is built from TRBV14 and TRBJ2-1; D is unclear. The CDR3 is made up of 13 amino acids. V was trimmed by 4 bases and J by 4 bases, leaving 8 bases between them. The germline gives CDR1 SGHDN, CDR2 FVKESK. The CDR3, as DNA: TGTGCCAGCAGCCCGAATCGGTACAATGAGCAGTTCTTC. Encoded protein: CASSPNRYNEQFF.

This clonotype has a handful of counts. V and J are TRBV11-2 and TRBJ1-3; 12 bases agree with TRBD1. This CDR3 has 19 residues. Germline CDR1 and CDR2: SGHAT and FQNNGV. V lost 4 bases, J lost 2 bases, and 12 bases stayed unmatched. The CDR3 nucleotides are TGTGCCAGCAGCTCGAAAACGGGACAGGGGGCTAGTGCTGGAAACACCATATATTTT. Translated, it gives CASSSKTGQGASAGNTIYF.

This clonotype has ten or more counts. The V gene is TRBV27, the J gene TRBJ2-3; perhaps TRBD1 as D (5 bases). The germline V gene encodes CDR1 MNHEY and CDR2 SMNVEV (reference sequence). V gave up 3 bases and J gave up 3 bases, with 16 bases separating them. This CDR3 has 16 residues. The CDR3 region is CASSFYYAGITDTQYF. DNA of the CDR3: TGTGCCAGCAGTTTTTACTATGCAGGGATAACAGATACGCAGTATTTT.

This clonotype occurred many times. The J gene is TRBJ2-1, the V gene TRBV2; TRBD2 matches at 12 bases. V trimming: 4 bases; J trimming: 3 bases; junction bases outside the gene matches: 13. Germline assignment: CDR1 SNHLY and CDR2 FYNNEI. This CDR3 region has 19 residues. The CDR3 loop reads CASSALTYWTSGNYNEQFF. The CDR3 coding sequence is TGTGCCAGCAGTGCCCTCACCTACTGGACTAGCGGGAACTACAATGAGCAGTTCTTC.

There are many counts of this clonotype. As DNA, the CDR3 is TGTGCCAGCAGCCGGTTGACTAGCGGGAGTAGGGATGAGCAGTTCTTC. This codes for CASSRLTSGSRDEQFF. The V and J genes are TRBV11-1 and TRBJ2-1; 12 nucleotides align to TRBD2. The V and J ends lost 5 bases and 8 bases, in that order; junction bases with no gene match: 10. The CDR3 is 16 amino acids. Germline V lookup: CDR1 SGHAT, CDR2 FQDESV (reference sequence).

This clonotype came up many times. The rearrangement links TRBV2 to TRBJ2-7; 7 bases match TRBD1. CDR1 and CDR2 from the germline V gene are SNHLY and FYNNEI. The CDR3 has 12 residues. The J segment lost 3 bases and the V segment lost 8 bases, leaving 4 bases of the junction unmatched. The CDR3 DNA reads as TGTGCCAGCGACCGGGACAGCTACGAGCAGTACTTC. Translation: CASDRDSYEQYF.

This chain connects TRBV7-9 to TRBJ1-2, with D possibly TRBD1 on 6 matching bases. This CDR3 is 14 amino acids long. The germline V and J ends were trimmed by 5 bases and 8 bases, with 18 bases remaining between them. Per germline, CDR1 SEHNR and CDR2 FQNEAQ (reference sequence). CDR3 sequence: CASSPTGPREGYTF. The DNA of the CDR3 is TGTGCCAGCAGCCCCACAGGGCCCCGGGAGGGCTACACCTTC.

Many counts were recorded for this clonotype. The V call is TRBV3-1, the J call TRBJ1-1; D unresolved. The CDR3 sequence is 13 residues long. Trimming took 5 bases from V and 1 from J, leaving 8 bases between them. Germline values: CDR1 LGHDT, CDR2 YNNKEL (reference sequence). The CDR3 coding sequence is TGTGCCAGCAGCAACCAGCGGAACACTGAAGCTTTCTTT. It translates to CASSNQRNTEAFF.

The chain employs TRBV20-1 and TRBJ1-5; TRBD1 agrees at 9 bases. V shed 0 bases, J shed 7 bases, and the junction held 4 bases outside the gene matches. The CDR3 runs 14 residues. Germline V gene sequence: CDR1 DFQATT, CDR2 SNEGSKA (reference sequence). The CDR3 DNA reads TGCAGTGCTAGAGAGGACAGGGGTTACCAGCCCCAGCATTTT. This translates into CSAREDRGYQPQHF.

This clonotype was counted between two and nine times. The chain links TRBV28 to TRBJ2-7; TRBD2 might be the D (5 bases). The V gene lost 3 bases and the J gene lost 4 bases, with 16 bases spanning the gap. Germline V CDR1 and CDR2: MDHEN, SYDVKM. The CDR3 contains 15 residues. The CDR3 is CASSFGGLTGYEQYF. In DNA form, the CDR3 reads TGTGCCAGCAGTTTTGGCGGGCTGACGGGATACGAGCAGTACTTC.

The rearrangement links TRBV5-1 to TRBJ2-7; 8 bases agree with TRBD1. J gave up 9 bases and V 3 bases, and 8 bases lay outside the gene matches. The CDR3 sequence is 13 residues long. Per germline, CDR1 SGHRS and CDR2 YFSETQ. The CDR3 reads CASSSGQGRRQYF. The DNA of the CDR3 is TGCGCCAGCAGCTCTGGACAGGGAAGAAGGCAGTACTTC.

The genes are TRBV29-1 and TRBJ2-1, with D possibly being TRBD1 or TRBD2 (5 bases each). In germline, CDR1 is SQVTM, CDR2 ANQGSEA. There are 14 residues in the CDR3. V shed 7 bases and J shed 10 bases, with 23 bases lying between them. CDR3 sequence (DNA): TGCAGCGCCCCCGGGACCAAAACCGTGGGGGAGCAGTTCTTC. It is translated as CSAPGTKTVGEQFF.

Details on this clonotype: A clone one base away is much larger, so this may be a read error. This chain links TRBV7-3 with TRBJ2-7, with D unresolved. Between the trimmed V and J ends, which lost 4 bases and 7 bases, there was a span of 17 bases. Germline assignment: CDR1 SGHTA and CDR2 FQGTGA. The CDR3 runs to 14 residues. The CDR3 coding sequence is TGTGCCAGCAGCTCTTACGGTCACAGAAATGAGCAGTACTTC. Protein sequence: CASSSYGHRNEQYF.

This sequence joins TRBV14 and TRBJ2-3; D not certain. Germline CDR1 and CDR2: SGHDN and FVKESK. There are 16 residues in the CDR3. V shed 0 bases and J shed 4 bases, with 14 bases lying between them. The CDR3, as DNA: TGTGCCAGCAGCCAAGAGTGGGTAGCATTGCCAGATACGCAGTATTTT. Protein: CASSQEWVALPDTQYF. The full variable domain, rest sourced from reference TRBV14 and TRBJ2-3, is EAGVTQFPSHSVIEKGQTVTLRCDPISGHDNLYWYRRVMGKEIKFLLHFVKESKQDESGMPNNRFLAERTGGTYSTLKVQPAELEDSGVYFCASSQEWVALPDTQYFGPGTRLTVL.

This clonotype was seen at least ten times. The rearrangement joins TRBV7-3 to TRBJ2-1; a possible D gene is TRBD2 (6 bases). The ends were cut back, 5 bases at V and 8 bases at J, with 25 bases in the middle. The CDR3 loop spans 17 amino acids. The germline gives CDR1 SGHTA, CDR2 FQGTGA. The CDR3 protein is CASSPEARRADQHEQFF. The CDR3 DNA sequence: TGTGCCAGCAGCCCCGAAGCGCGGAGGGCTGATCAGCATGAGCAGTTCTTC.

There are a few counts of this clonotype. This chain links TRBV6-2 or TRBV6-3 with TRBJ2-4; 8 bases map to TRBD2. The germline CDR1 and CDR2 sequences are MNHEY and SVGEGT. The ends lost 4 bases at V and 8 bases at J; junction bases unmatched: 10. This CDR3 has 15 amino acids. CDR3 sequence reads: CASSFKAGASDIQYF. DNA for the CDR3: TGTGCCAGCAGTTTCAAAGCGGGAGCGTCGGACATTCAGTACTTC.

This clonotype was picked up a small number of times. The chain carries TRBV29-1 and TRBJ1-4; D unresolved. V gave up 7 bases and J gave up 2 bases, with 14 bases separating them. Germline loops: CDR1 SQVTM, CDR2 ANQGSEA. The CDR3 is 14 amino acids. The CDR3 loop reads CSAAPVGTNEKLFF. In nucleotides, the CDR3 is TGCAGCGCCGCCCCGGTGGGGACTAATGAAAAACTGTTTTTT.

This clonotype was counted ten times or more. The rearrangement uses TRBV6-1 and TRBJ2-1; D is uncertain. Per the germline V gene, CDR1 is MNHNS and CDR2 is SASEGT. The CDR3 loop spans 12 amino acids. V was clipped by 8 bases and J by 0 bases, with 5 bases between them. CDR3 sequence: CASRNSYNEQFF. DNA of the CDR3: TGTGCCAGCCGGAACTCCTACAATGAGCAGTTCTTC.

For the CDR3, the DNA is TGTGCCAGTTCCAGCCCAGGGACAAGACAGCCCCAGCATTTT. It specifies CASSSPGTRQPQHF. V is TRBV19 and J is TRBJ1-5; D is perhaps TRBD1 (6 bases). The germline V and J ends were trimmed by 8 bases and 7 bases, with 18 bases remaining between them. CDR3 length: 14 amino acids. CDR1 LNHDA and CDR2 SQIVND come from the germline V gene (reference sequence). Full variable domain (outside the CDR3, taken from reference TRBV19 and TRBJ1-5): DGGITQSPKYLFRKEGQNVTLSCEQNLNHDAMYWYRQDPGQGLRLIYYSQIVNDFQKGDIAEGYSVSREKKESFPLTVTSAQKNPTAFYLCASSSPGTRQPQHFGDGTRLSIL.

J is TRBJ1-2 and V is TRBV30, with D maybe TRBD1 (5 bases). Trimming removed 5 bases at V and 5 bases at J, with 12 bases between. The germline V gene has CDR1 GTSNPN and CDR2 SVGIG (reference sequence). There are 12 residues in the CDR3. The CDR3 loop is CAWASGSYGYTF. CDR3 DNA sequence: TGTGCCTGGGCTTCAGGGTCATATGGCTACACCTTC.

This clonotype has more than one count but fewer than ten. The rearrangement links TRBV28 to TRBJ2-7; D may be TRBD1 (5 bases). Germline CDR1 is MDHEN and CDR2 is SYDVKM. The CDR3 is made up of 15 amino acids. V was shortened by 5 bases and J by 0 bases, with 14 bases between the two germline ends. In DNA form, the CDR3 reads TGTGCCAGCAGTCCCCAGGGCGGACCCTCCTACGAGCAGTACTTC. This sequence encodes CASSPQGGPSYEQYF.

The V and J genes are TRBV5-1 and TRBJ2-2; 10 bases agree with TRBD2. The V gene's germline CDR1 is SGHRS and CDR2 YFSETQ. This CDR3 comprises 16 residues. J lost 6 bases, V lost 1 base, and 6 bases had no gene match. The CDR3 DNA sequence: TGCGCCAGCAGCTTGAGGGGGCTAGCGGGAGCCGGGGAGCTGTTTTTT. Amino acid sequence: CASSLRGLAGAGELFF. The full variable domain, its missing parts supplied by reference TRBV5-1 and TRBJ2-2, is KAGVTQTPRYLIKTRGQQVTLSCSPISGHRSVSWYQQTPGQGLQFLFEYFSETQRNKGNFPGRFSGRQFSNSRSEMNVSTLELGDSALYLCASSLRGLAGAGELFFGEGSRLTVL.